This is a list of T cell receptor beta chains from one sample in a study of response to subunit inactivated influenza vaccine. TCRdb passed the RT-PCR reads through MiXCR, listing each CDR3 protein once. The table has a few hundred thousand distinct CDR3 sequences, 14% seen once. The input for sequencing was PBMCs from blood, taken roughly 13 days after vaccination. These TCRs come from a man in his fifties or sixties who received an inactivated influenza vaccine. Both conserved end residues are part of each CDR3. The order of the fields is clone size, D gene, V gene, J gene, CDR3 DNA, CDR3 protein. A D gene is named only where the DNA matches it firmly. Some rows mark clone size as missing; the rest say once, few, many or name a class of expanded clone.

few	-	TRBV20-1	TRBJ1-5	TGCAGTGCTGCTCCCGGGGGACCCAGCAATCAGCCCCAGCATTTT	CSAAPGGPSNQPQHF
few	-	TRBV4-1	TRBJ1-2	TGCGCCAGCAGCCATGGTGACAGGACCTCTTATGGCTACACCTTC	CASSHGDRTSYGYTF
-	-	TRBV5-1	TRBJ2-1	TGCGCCAGCAGCTTCGAGAGGGGACAGCAGTTCTTC	CASSFERGQQFF
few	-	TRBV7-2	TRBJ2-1	TGTGCCAGCAGCTTAGTTCCAGGGAGCTCCTACAATGAGCAGTTCTTC	CASSLVPGSSYNEQFF
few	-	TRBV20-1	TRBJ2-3	TGCAGTGCTAGAGTTCTGGGGGGTTACACAGATACGCAGTATTTT	CSARVLGGYTDTQYF
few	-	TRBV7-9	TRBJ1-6	TGTGCCAGCAGCTTGCCGGGAAATAATTCACCCCTCCACTTT	CASSLPGNNSPLHF
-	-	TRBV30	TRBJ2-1	TGTGCCTGGAGTGTCCATAGCTCCTACAATGAGCAGTTCTTC	CAWSVHSSYNEQFF
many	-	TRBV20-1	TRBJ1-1	TGCAGTGCTGCATTTGACACTGAAGCTTTCTTT	CSAAFDTEAFF
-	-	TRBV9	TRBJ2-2	TGTGCCAGCAGCGGAAGGGGAGGCGGGGAGCTGTTTTTT	CASSGRGGGELFF
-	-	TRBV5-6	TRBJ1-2	TGTGCCAGCAGCTTGGAATGGTCTAACTATGGCTACACCTTC	CASSLEWSNYGYTF
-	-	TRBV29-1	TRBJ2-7	TGCAGCGTCAGGGGGGGGTCGGGTAACGAGCAGTACTTC	CSVRGGSGNEQYF
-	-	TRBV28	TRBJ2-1	TGTGCCAGCAGTTTGATTTCTTCCCTCTACAATGTGCAGTTCTTC	CASSLISSLYNVQFF
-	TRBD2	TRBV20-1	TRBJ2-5	TGCAGTGCTATAGCGGGGGGCCTCCAAGAGACCCAGTACTTC	CSAIAGGLQETQYF
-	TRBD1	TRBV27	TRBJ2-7	TGTGCCAGCAGTTTTTCAGGGGGATATTTCTACGAGCAGTACTTC	CASSFSGGYFYEQYF
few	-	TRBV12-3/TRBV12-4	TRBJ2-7	TGTGCCAGCAGTTCCTTGGGGGGCTCCGAGCAGTACTTC	CASSSLGGSEQYF
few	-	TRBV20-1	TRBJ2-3	TGCAGTGCTAGGCGGCCGACCAGCACAGATACGCAGTATTTT	CSARRPTSTDTQYF
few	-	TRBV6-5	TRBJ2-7	TGTGCCAGCAGTTACTCGTTTGAGAGCTCCTACGAGCAGTACTTC	CASSYSFESSYEQYF
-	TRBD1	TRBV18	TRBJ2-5	TGTGCCAGCTCACGACGGACAGGTTTCCAAGAGACCCAGTACTTC	CASSRRTGFQETQYF
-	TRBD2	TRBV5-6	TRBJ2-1	TGTGCCAGCAGCTTACCGGGACTAGCTAATGAGCAGTTCTTC	CASSLPGLANEQFF
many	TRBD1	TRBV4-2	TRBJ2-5	TGTGCCAGCAGCCAAGAACTAGGGGGCAGTGAGACCCAGTACTTC	CASSQELGGSETQYF
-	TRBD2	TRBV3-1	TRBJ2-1	TGTGCCAGCAGCCACGGCGTCGGACTAGCGGGAGAGCTGTTCTTC	CASSHGVGLAGELFF
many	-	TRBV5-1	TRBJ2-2	TGCGCCAGCAGCCTTCAGAACACCGGGGAGCTGTTTTTT	CASSLQNTGELFF
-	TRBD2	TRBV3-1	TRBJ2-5	TGTGCCAGCAGCCAAGCATGTAGTCCCCGGGGGGACCAAGAGACCCAGTACTTC	CASSQACSPRGDQETQYF
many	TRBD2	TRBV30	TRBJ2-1	TGTGCCTGGAGTGTACTAGGAGCGGGAGAGGGTAATGAGCAGTTCTTC	CAWSVLGAGEGNEQFF
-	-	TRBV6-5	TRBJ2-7	TGTGCCAGCAGTTCTACCGTTAACACCTACGAGCAGTACTTC	CASSSTVNTYEQYF